Below are 6 T cell receptor beta chains sequenced from a single sample in a study of Ad26.COV2.S vaccination and SARS-CoV-2 variants. Assay used: immunoSEQ multiplex PCR; TCRdb lists only in-frame clones, some missing. The sample has approximately 340,000 clones; more than 75% are singletons. The treatment was: around 19 received Ad26.COV2.S at low or high dose, single or two shots; roughly five received placebo; per-sample allocation not given. At day 63 after the first vaccine or placebo injection, samples were drawn. The sample consisted of peripheral blood, taken in a trial of Ad26.COV2.S vaccine versus placebo. The receptors originated from a person aged 18-65 years who received the Ad26.COV2.S COVID-19 vaccine or a placebo.

The chain recombines TRBV13 with TRBJ2-7; D gene uncertain. The CDR3 contains 18 residues. V lost 1 base, J lost 4 bases, and 23 bases lay in between. Germline lookup yields CDR1 PRHDT and CDR2 FYEKMQ (reference sequence). CDR3 in amino acids: CASSLVPWAPPASYEQYF. For the CDR3, the DNA is TGTGCCAGCAGCTTAGTCCCCTGGGCACCGCCTGCATCTTACGAGCAGTACTTC.

This sequence joins TRBV2 and TRBJ2-1; D unclear. CDR1 SNHLY and CDR2 FYNNEI come from the germline V gene. The CDR3 extends over 11 amino acids. The germline V and J ends were trimmed by 8 bases and 7 bases, with 9 bases remaining between them. DNA for the CDR3: TGTGCCAGCTGCGTGGAGAATGAGCAGTTCTTC. Protein: CASCVENEQFF.

This clone was seen once. The chain joins TRBV5-1 to TRBJ2-7, with TRBD1 matching over 11 bases. Germline trimming cut 5 bases from V and 5 bases from J; bases unmatched to any gene: 9. In germline, CDR1 is SGHRS, CDR2 YFSETQ. This CDR3 spans 15 amino acids. This CDR3 reads CASRMTGTGGNEQYF. For the CDR3, the DNA is TGCGCCAGCAGGATGACCGGGACAGGGGGGAACGAGCAGTACTTC.

In this sample, this clone turned up a few times. This specimen includes other DNA sequences encoding the same CDR3. V gene TRBV5-6 combines with J gene TRBJ2-7; TRBD1 might be the D (6 bases). The V and J ends lost 4 bases and 2 bases respectively, with 16 bases between them. The germline V gene has CDR1 SGHDT and CDR2 YYEEEE. The CDR3 runs 15 residues. DNA of the CDR3: TGTGCCAGCAGCCCCTGGACAGTTTTAACCTACGAGCAGTACTTC. This sequence encodes CASSPWTVLTYEQYF.

This clone was observed a handful of times. This chain joins TRBV9 and TRBJ2-3; 9 bases line up with TRBD1. This CDR3 has 16 residues. The ends lost 0 bases at V and 2 bases at J; junction bases unmatched: 4. CDR1 SGDLS and CDR2 YYNGEE come from the germline V gene. The CDR3 loop is CASSVVGTGPTDTQYF. CDR3 coding DNA: TGTGCCAGCAGCGTAGTCGGGACAGGGCCCACAGATACGCAGTATTTT.

This chain joins TRBV7-2 and TRBJ1-3; the D is unclear. V shed 7 bases and J shed 0 bases, with 7 bases lying between them. Germline CDR1 and CDR2: SGHTA and FQGNSA. The CDR3 consists of 13 residues. The CDR3 loop is CASTLSSGNTIYF. CDR3 DNA sequence: TGTGCCAGCACCCTAAGCTCTGGAAACACCATATATTTT.